One T cell receptor (beta chain) is described in this entry. Per the germline V gene, CDR1 is SGHAT and CDR2 is FQNNGV. Trimming took off 5 bases at V and 0 bases at J, with 10 bases between the two ends. CDR3 length: 14 amino acids. In the original processing: Reference gene primer amplification gave estimated nucleated cell counts. TCRdb's table, derived via immunoSEQ multiplex PCR, lists solely in-frame clones and lacks some. That table gives V, J and clone size, and the DNA gave D and trimming. The sample includes about 54,000 clones, around 90% of them seen just once. The data were taken from a study of blood T cell repertoires in COVID-19. Overall study: From T cells, B-cell-depleted T cells, or PBMCs came the material, which was cDNA or gDNA.

The V call is TRBV11-2, the J call TRBJ1-1, with D perhaps matching TRBD1 (6 bases). The receptor's source is a man aged 50 to 60 with active COVID-19. The sample consisted of peripheral blood. This CDR3 reads CASSPWTVNTEAFF. The CDR3 DNA is TGTGCCAGCAGCCCCTGGACAGTGAACACTGAAGCTTTCTTT.